The T cell receptor (beta chain) under discussion was sequenced for a study of graft-versus-host responses after intestinal transplantation. Germline V lookup: CDR1 MNHEY, CDR2 SMNVEV (reference sequence). The V gene lost 6 bases and the J gene lost 3 bases, with 9 bases spanning the gap. This CDR3 is 13 amino acids long. Here immunoSEQ multiplex PCR was the method, and the copy in TCRdb shows in-frame clones only, minus some. The sample has approximately 89,000 clones; 75% to 95% are singletons. Only one count was recorded for this clone. The rearrangement uses TRBV27 and TRBJ1-5, with D possibly matching TRBD1 (5 bases). The receptor's source is a human patient who received an intestinal transplant, so some T cells may come from the graft donor. The sequences come from PBMCs, collected approximately 420 days after intestinal transplant. The CDR3 DNA follows: TGTGCCAGCAGCCAGGGTTCCAATCAGCCCCAGCATTTT. This gives the protein CASSQGSNQPQHF.